The T cell receptor (beta chain) described here comes from a study of T cell changes during pregnancy in multiple sclerosis. Germline lookup yields CDR1 SNHLY and CDR2 FYNNEI. V lost 1 base and J 7 bases, leaving 14 bases between the germline ends. This CDR3 has 15 residues. Only in-frame clones appear in the TCRdb table, and some are missing; sequencing was by immunoSEQ multiplex PCR. The table lists about 70,000 clones, about 91% of them singletons. J is TRBJ2-1 and V is TRBV2, with a possible D match to TRBD2 (6 bases). This TCR derives from a female donor with multiple sclerosis, enrolled in a pregnancy study. The specimen was peripheral blood, collected in the first trimester of pregnancy. The chain's CDR3 is CASSEGEWGRNEQFF. The DNA for the CDR3 is TGTGCCAGCAGTGAAGGGGAATGGGGGAGGAATGAGCAGTTCTTC.